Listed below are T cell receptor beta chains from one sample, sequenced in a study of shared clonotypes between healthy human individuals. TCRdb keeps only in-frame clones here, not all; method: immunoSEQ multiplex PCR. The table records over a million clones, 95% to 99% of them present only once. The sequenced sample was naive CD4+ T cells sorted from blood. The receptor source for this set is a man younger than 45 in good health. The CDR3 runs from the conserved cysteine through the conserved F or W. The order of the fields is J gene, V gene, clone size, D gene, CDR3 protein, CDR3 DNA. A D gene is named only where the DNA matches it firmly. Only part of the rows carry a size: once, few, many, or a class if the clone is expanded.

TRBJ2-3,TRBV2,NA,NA,CASSSADTQYF,TGTGCCAGCAGTTCGGCAGATACGCAGTATTTT
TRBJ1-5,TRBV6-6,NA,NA,CASSQLYSNQPQHF,TGTGCCAGCAGCCAGTTATATAGCAATCAGCCCCAGCATTTT
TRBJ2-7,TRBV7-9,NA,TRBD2,CASSLEGGLAGAREQYF,TGTGCCAGCAGCTTAGAGGGGGGTCTAGCGGGAGCACGGGAGCAGTACTTC
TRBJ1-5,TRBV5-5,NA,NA,CASSRDSSNQPQHF,TGTGCCAGCAGTAGGGATTCAAGCAATCAGCCCCAGCATTTT
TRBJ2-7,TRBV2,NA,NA,CASGRDKIYEQYF,TGTGCCAGCGGCAGGGACAAAATCTACGAGCAGTACTTC
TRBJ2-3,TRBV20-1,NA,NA,CSASRTDTQYF,TGCAGTGCTAGTAGGACAGATACGCAGTATTTT
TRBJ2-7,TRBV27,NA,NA,CASRNSGAYEQYF,TGTGCCAGCAGAAACTCAGGGGCCTACGAGCAGTACTTC
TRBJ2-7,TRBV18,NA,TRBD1,CASSGDSGNEQYF,TGTGCCAGCTCAGGGGACAGCGGAAACGAGCAGTACTTC
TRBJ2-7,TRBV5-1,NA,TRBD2,CASSLEREGEQYF,TGCGCCAGCAGCTTGGAGCGGGAGGGCGAGCAGTACTTC
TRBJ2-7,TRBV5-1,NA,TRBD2,CASSLAGGGLVEQYF,TGCGCCAGCAGCTTGGCGGGAGGGGGTTTGGTCGAGCAGTACTTC
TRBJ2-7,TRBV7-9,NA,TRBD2,CASKQREGPPYEQYF,TGTGCCAGCAAACAGCGGGAGGGCCCTCCCTACGAGCAGTACTTC
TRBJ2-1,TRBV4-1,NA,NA,CASRHLGRETYNEQFF,TGCGCCAGCAGACACCTTGGACGGGAGACATACAATGAGCAGTTCTTC
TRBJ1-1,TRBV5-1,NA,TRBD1,CASSGTGGLNTEAFF,TGCGCCAGCTCCGGGACAGGGGGCTTGAACACTGAAGCTTTCTTT
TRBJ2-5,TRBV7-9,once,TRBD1,CASGTGEETQYF,TGTGCCAGCGGGACAGGCGAAGAGACCCAGTACTTC
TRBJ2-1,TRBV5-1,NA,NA,CASSSPRGDGYNEQFF,TGCGCCAGCAGCTCCCCGAGGGGGGACGGATACAATGAGCAGTTCTTC
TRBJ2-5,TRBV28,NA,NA,CASSFIAPQETQYF,TGTGCCAGCAGTTTTATCGCACCCCAAGAGACCCAGTACTTC
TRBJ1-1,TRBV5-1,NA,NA,CASSLAPGMNTEAFF,TGCGCCAGCAGCTTGGCCCCGGGGATGAACACTGAAGCTTTCTTT
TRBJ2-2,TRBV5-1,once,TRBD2,CASSLRPGLVSGELFF,TGCGCCAGCAGCTTGCGCCCGGGACTAGTGTCCGGGGAGCTGTTTTTT
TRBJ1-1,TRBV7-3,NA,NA,CASSSGRGNTEAFF,TGTGCCAGCAGCTCGGGTAGGGGAAACACTGAAGCTTTCTTT
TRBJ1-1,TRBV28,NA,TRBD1,CASNYQGETEAFF,TGTGCCAGCAACTACCAGGGGGAGACTGAAGCTTTCTTT
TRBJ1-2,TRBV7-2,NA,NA,CASSLLQELGYTF,TGTGCCAGCAGCTTACTACAGGAATTAGGCTACACCTTC
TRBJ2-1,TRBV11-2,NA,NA,CASSLQLGKVEQFF,TGTGCCAGCAGCTTACAACTGGGGAAAGTTGAGCAGTTCTTC
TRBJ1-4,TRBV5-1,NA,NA,CASSNPGDEKLFF,TGCGCCAGCAGCAATCCAGGGGATGAAAAACTGTTTTTT
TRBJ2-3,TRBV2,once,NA,CASRVRDTQYF,TGTGCCAGCAGGGTCCGAGATACGCAGTATTTT
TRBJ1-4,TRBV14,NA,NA,CASSPTGSLNEKLFF,TGTGCCAGCAGTCCTACAGGTTCCCTTAATGAAAAACTGTTTTTT
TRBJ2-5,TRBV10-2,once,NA,CASKEDLVGIRTQYF,TGCGCCAGCAAGGAGGATCTAGTTGGAATTAGGACCCAGTACTTC
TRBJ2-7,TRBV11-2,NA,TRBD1,CASSYVDRTGVNEQYF,TGTGCCAGCAGCTATGTCGACCGTACAGGGGTCAACGAGCAGTACTTC
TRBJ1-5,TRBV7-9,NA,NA,CASSPGTQPQHF,TGTGCCAGCAGCCCAGGGACTCAGCCCCAGCATTTT
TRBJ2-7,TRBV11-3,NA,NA,CASSLNWGEQYF,TGTGCCAGCAGCTTAAACTGGGGCGAGCAGTACTTC
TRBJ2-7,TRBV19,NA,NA,CASSEIATYEQYF,TGTGCCAGTAGTGAGATTGCAACCTACGAGCAGTACTTC
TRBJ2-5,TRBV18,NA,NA,CASSPPGGRETQYF,TGTGCCAGCTCACCACCGGGGGGCAGAGAGACCCAGTACTTC
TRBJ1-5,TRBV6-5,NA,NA,CASTSGPGGLEPQHF,TGTGCCAGCACCTCGGGGCCAGGAGGCTTGGAGCCCCAGCATTTT
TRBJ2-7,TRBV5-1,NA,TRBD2,CASSLELASYEQYF,TGCGCCAGCAGCTTGGAACTAGCGAGCTACGAGCAGTACTTC
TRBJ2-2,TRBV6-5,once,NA,CASSYLTGELFF,TGTGCCAGCAGTTATTTGACCGGGGAGCTGTTTTTT
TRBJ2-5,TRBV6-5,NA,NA,CASRNPGAETQYF,TGTGCCAGCAGAAACCCGGGGGCAGAGACCCAGTACTTC
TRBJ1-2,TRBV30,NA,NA,CAWTPGHGYTF,TGTGCCTGGACTCCGGGGCATGGCTACACCTTC
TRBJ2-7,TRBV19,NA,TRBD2,CASRHQREGSYEQYF,TGTGCCAGTAGGCACCAGCGGGAGGGCTCCTACGAGCAGTACTTC
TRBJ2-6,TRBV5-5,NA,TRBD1,CASSLHDRERLSGANVLTF,TGTGCCAGCAGCTTGCACGACAGGGAGAGGCTCTCTGGGGCCAACGTCCTGACTTTC
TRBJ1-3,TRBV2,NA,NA,CASSARGPGNTIYF,TGTGCCAGCAGTGCCAGGGGCCCTGGAAACACCATATATTTT
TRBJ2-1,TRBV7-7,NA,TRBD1,CASSPTGVAYNEQFF,TGTGCCAGCAGCCCTACAGGGGTCGCCTACAATGAGCAGTTCTTC
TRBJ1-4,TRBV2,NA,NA,CASSELGASATNEKLFF,TGTGCCAGCAGTGAGTTGGGGGCTAGTGCAACTAATGAAAAACTGTTTTTT
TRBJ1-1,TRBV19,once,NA,CASSRGMNTEAFF,TGTGCCAGTTCCCGCGGGATGAACACTGAAGCTTTCTTT
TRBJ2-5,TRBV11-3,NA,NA,CASSSRRGGVGQETQYF,TGTGCCAGCAGCTCCAGAAGGGGAGGAGTAGGGCAAGAGACCCAGTACTTC
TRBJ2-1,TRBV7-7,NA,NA,CASSLRQNNEQFF,TGTGCTAGCAGCTTACGACAGAACAATGAGCAGTTCTTC
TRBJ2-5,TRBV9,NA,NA,CASSVDGTQEETQYF,TGTGCCAGCAGCGTAGATGGGACACAGGAAGAGACCCAGTACTTC
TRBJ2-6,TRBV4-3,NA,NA,CASSRFRLGANVLTF,TGCGCCAGCAGCCGATTCCGGCTTGGGGCCAACGTCCTGACTTTC
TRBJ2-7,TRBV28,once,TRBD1,CASSSPGQGDEQYF,TGTGCCAGCAGTTCCCCGGGACAGGGAGACGAGCAGTACTTC
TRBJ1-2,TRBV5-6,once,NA,CASSPVRGSTNYGYTF,TGTGCCAGCAGCCCCGTGAGAGGATCGACTAACTATGGCTACACCTTC
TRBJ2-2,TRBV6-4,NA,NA,CASILRSIFDTGELFF,TGTGCCAGCATTTTAAGATCTATCTTCGACACCGGGGAGCTGTTTTTT
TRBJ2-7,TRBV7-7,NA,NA,CASSSEGTHKQYF,TGTGCTAGCAGCTCTGAGGGGACGCACAAGCAGTACTTC
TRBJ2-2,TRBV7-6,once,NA,CASSLSTGELFF,TGTGCCAGCAGCTTATCTACCGGGGAGCTGTTTTTT
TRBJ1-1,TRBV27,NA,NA,CASRRDVWGGNTEAFF,TGTGCCAGCAGGCGAGACGTCTGGGGAGGGAACACTGAAGCTTTCTTT
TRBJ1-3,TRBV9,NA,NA,CASSSRASKATDTIYF,TGTGCCAGCAGCTCCAGGGCTTCGAAGGCGACGGACACCATATATTTT
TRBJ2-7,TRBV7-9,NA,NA,CASSLHGGLYEQYF,TGTGCCAGCAGCCTCCACGGGGGACTCTACGAGCAGTACTTC
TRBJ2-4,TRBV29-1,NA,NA,CSVEEGVPGGRSSVAKNIQYF,TGCAGCGTTGAAGAAGGTGTTCCTGGCGGTAGGAGTTCGGTTGCCAAAAACATTCAGTACTTC
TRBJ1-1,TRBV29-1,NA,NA,CSTDRLNTEAFF,TGCAGCACCGACAGGCTGAACACTGAAGCTTTCTTT
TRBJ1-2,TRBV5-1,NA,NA,CASSTRGGGYTF,TGCGCCAGCAGCACAAGGGGAGGTGGCTACACCTTC